This is a list of T cell receptor beta chains from one sample in a study of CD8+ T cells in alopecia areata. Measured with immunoSEQ multiplex PCR; TCRdb has only the in-frame clones, and not every one. The sample lists 220,000 or so clones, around 62% occurring once. The source was CD4+ T cells sorted from blood, collected at week 0. These receptor sequences come from a human donor with alopecia areata. CDR3s include the opening cysteine and the closing phenylalanine or tryptophan. A D gene is named only where the DNA matches it firmly. Clone sizes are given selectively: once, few, many, or a class where the clone is expanded.

TRBV2	few	-	TRBJ2-4	CASSDGVLAWF	TGTGCCAGCAGCGACGGAGTACTCGCTTGGTTC
TRBV7-2	-	-	TRBJ1-2	CASSFQGAPATF	TGTGCCAGCAGCTTTCAAGGGGCCCCCGCCACCTTC
TRBV28	-	TRBD2	TRBJ2-5	CASSSGGEGEETQYF	TGTGCCAGCAGTTCGGGAGGCGAGGGCGAAGAGACCCAGTACTTC
TRBV4-1	-	-	TRBJ1-1	CASSHLVGDTEAFF	TGCGCCAGCAGCCACCTCGTTGGGGACACTGAAGCTTTCTTT
TRBV30	-	-	TRBJ1-3	CAWSPGLSSGNTIYF	TGTGCCTGGAGTCCGGGCCTCAGCTCTGGAAACACCATATATTTT
TRBV25-1	-	-	TRBJ1-5	CASSDLGHQPQHF	TGTGCCAGCAGTGATTTAGGTCATCAGCCCCAGCATTTT
TRBV27	-	TRBD1	TRBJ1-3	CASTHRGGSGNTIYF	TGTGCCAGCACCCACAGGGGCGGATCTGGAAACACCATATATTTT
TRBV6-1	-	-	TRBJ1-2	CASNPLTYGYTF	TGTGCCAGCAACCCCCTCACGTACGGCTACACCTTC
TRBV7-9	few	-	TRBJ2-3	CASSSHAGKSTDTQYF	TGTGCCAGCAGCTCTCACGCGGGGAAAAGCACAGATACGCAGTATTTT
TRBV19	-	TRBD1	TRBJ1-5	CASSRDSSNQPQHF	TGTGCCAGTAGTCGGGACAGTAGCAATCAGCCCCAGCATTTT
TRBV29-1	-	-	TRBJ1-1	CSVASTGPTEAFF	TGCAGCGTTGCAAGTACAGGGCCCACTGAAGCTTTCTTT
TRBV9	-	TRBD2	TRBJ2-3	CASSASGRADTQYF	TGTGCCAGCAGCGCTAGCGGGAGGGCAGATACGCAGTATTTT
TRBV5-6	-	-	TRBJ2-7	CASSLLTYEQYF	TGTGCCAGCAGCTTGCTGACCTACGAGCAGTACTTC
TRBV30	-	-	TRBJ1-4	CAGSVAGQEANEKLFF	TGTGCCGGCTCGGTGGCAGGGCAGGAGGCTAATGAAAAACTGTTTTTT
TRBV10-3	-	-	TRBJ2-1	CAIMGGNSYNEQFF	TGTGCCATCATGGGCGGGAACTCCTACAATGAGCAGTTCTTC
TRBV2	-	-	TRBJ2-7	CASRRDREVNEQYF	TGTGCCAGCAGAAGAGACAGGGAGGTCAACGAGCAGTACTTC
TRBV30	once	-	TRBJ1-5	CAWSVSRSGGGQPQHF	TGTGCCTGGAGTGTTTCGCGTTCGGGGGGCGGACAGCCCCAGCATTTT
TRBV7-2	many	TRBD1	TRBJ1-2	CASSPDRDYGYTF	TGTGCCAGCAGCCCTGACAGGGACTATGGCTACACCTTC
TRBV27	-	TRBD2	TRBJ2-7	CASSLTSLAGGYEQYF	TGTGCCAGCAGTTTAACATCACTAGCGGGGGGTTACGAGCAGTACTTC
TRBV11-2	few	-	TRBJ2-2	CASSGHRALNTGELFF	TGTGCCAGCAGCGGCCACAGGGCGCTGAACACCGGGGAGCTGTTTTTT
TRBV5-1	-	TRBD2	TRBJ2-4	CASSTASGRNIQYF	TGCGCCAGCAGCACCGCTAGCGGGAGGAACATTCAGTACTTC
TRBV6-5	-	-	TRBJ1-2	CASFAADGFRYTF	TGTGCCAGCTTCGCCGCGGACGGGTTTAGGTACACCTTC
TRBV25-1	once	-	TRBJ1-3	CASSEGTGNTIYF	TGTGCCAGCAGTGAGGGCACTGGAAACACCATATATTTT
TRBV2	-	-	TRBJ1-5	CASRGDGPQPQHF	TGTGCCAGCAGGGGGGACGGCCCCCAGCCCCAGCATTTT
TRBV11-2	few	-	TRBJ2-1	CASSRTSLGEQFF	TGTGCCAGCAGCCGGACTTCCCTTGGTGAGCAGTTCTTC